A single sample gave rise to the 29 T cell receptor beta chains below, sequenced in a study of blood T cell repertoires in COVID-19. Repertoires were generated with immunoSEQ multiplex PCR, while TCRdb's copy carries only in-frame clones and drops some. The sample shows roughly 34,000 clones, 80% to 90% of them seen only once. Sequencing was carried out using peripheral blood. These receptors were obtained from an elderly woman with active or convalescent COVID-19.

The V gene is TRBV11-2, the J gene TRBJ1-2, with 9 bases identical to TRBD1. The CDR3 consists of 13 residues. The V gene end was trimmed by 6 bases and the J gene end by 8 bases; junction bases not matched to a gene: 7. Germline V gene data show CDR1 as SGHAT and CDR2 as FQNNGV. This chain's CDR3 is CASSTQGARGYTF. The CDR3 nucleotides are TGTGCCAGCAGTACACAGGGGGCCAGGGGCTACACCTTC.

This sequence joins TRBV27 and TRBJ2-7, with D perhaps matching TRBD1 (5 bases). Germline CDR1 reads MNHEY; CDR2 reads SMNVEV (reference sequence). Between the trimmed V and J ends, which lost 2 bases and 7 bases, there was a span of 21 bases. There are 16 residues in the CDR3. CDR3 bases: TGTGCCAGCAGTTTACAGGGATCCAATTCCATGGTGGAGCAGTACTTC. Protein product: CASSLQGSNSMVEQYF.

This clone is a singleton in its sample. The CDR3: CASSRGWLAGGLGDTQYF. CDR3 nucleotide sequence: TGTGCCAGCAGCCGAGGCTGGCTAGCGGGGGGTTTAGGAGATACGCAGTATTTT. The chain carries TRBV14 and TRBJ2-3, with 11 bases fitting TRBD2. Trimming cost V 4 bases and J 5 bases; bases outside gene matches: 14. The CDR3 contains 18 residues. In germline, CDR1 is SGHDN, CDR2 FVKESK. Filled out from reference TRBV14 and TRBJ2-3, the complete variable domain reads EAGVTQFPSHSVIEKGQTVTLRCDPISGHDNLYWYRRVMGKEIKFLLHFVKESKQDESGMPNNRFLAERTGGTYSTLKVQPAELEDSGVYFCASSRGWLAGGLGDTQYFGPGTRLTVL.

This chain uses TRBV5-6 with TRBJ2-2; 10 bases line up with TRBD1. The V segment lost 4 bases and the J segment 6 bases; nucleotides outside the gene matches: 6. The length of the CDR3 is 15 residues. The germline V gene has CDR1 SGHDT and CDR2 YYEEEE. CDR3 sequence: CASSTPGQGPGELFF. CDR3 in DNA: TGTGCCAGCAGCACGCCGGGACAGGGGCCCGGGGAGCTGTTTTTT.

This clone has just one count. The V call is TRBV6-5, the J call TRBJ1-3; D may be TRBD1 (5 bases). The CDR3 has 15 residues. Trimming shortened V by 2 bases and J by 4 bases, and 12 bases separated the two germline ends. In germline, CDR1 is MNHEY, CDR2 SVGAGI. In nucleotides, the CDR3 is TGTGCCAGCAGTTACGGGGCACCCACCGGAAACACCATATATTTT. It codes for CASSYGAPTGNTIYF.

The V gene is TRBV15, the J gene TRBJ2-7; D remains unclear. Germline-derived CDR1 and CDR2 are LNHNV and YYDKDF (reference sequence). The CDR3 is made up of 13 amino acids. Trimming removed 2 bases at V and 3 bases at J, with 8 bases between. The CDR3 DNA follows: TGTGCCACCAGCAGAAACCGCGGCTACGAGCAGTACTTC. Amino acids: CATSRNRGYEQYF.

CDR3 nucleotide sequence: TGTGCCTGGAGTGTGGGCTCCAGCTCTGGAAACACCATATATTTT. This sequence encodes CAWSVGSSSGNTIYF. The chain recombines TRBV30 with TRBJ1-3; D remains ambiguous. The germline V gene encodes CDR1 GTSNPN and CDR2 SVGIG (reference sequence). With 0 bases removed from V and 0 bases from J, the gap between germline ends came to 9 bases. This CDR3 spans 15 amino acids.

The V gene is TRBV6-6, the J gene TRBJ1-2; 10 nucleotides match TRBD1. In germline, CDR1 is MNHNY, CDR2 SVGAGI (reference sequence). V trimming: 5 bases; J trimming: 7 bases; junction bases outside the gene matches: 13. CDR3 size: 16 residues. This chain's CDR3 is CASSIPIGTGEGGYTF. CDR3 in DNA: TGTGCCAGCAGTATCCCGATCGGGACAGGGGAGGGTGGCTACACCTTC.

The V gene is TRBV4-1, the J gene TRBJ1-5; the match to TRBD1 covers 7 bases. V lost 4 bases and J lost 4; bases outside the gene matches: 10. The CDR3 is 16 amino acids. CDR1 and CDR2 from the germline V gene are MGHRA and YSYEKL. CDR3 in amino acids: CASSLDPTGRNQPQHF. The CDR3 region has the DNA TGCGCCAGCAGCCTCGACCCGACAGGGAGGAATCAGCCCCAGCATTTT.

This chain links TRBV7-6 with TRBJ2-7; 8 nucleotides match TRBD1. Trimming removed 4 bases from V and 4 bases from J; junction bases left unmatched: 9. Germline V gives CDR1 SGHVS, CDR2 FNYEAQ. There are 15 residues in the CDR3. The CDR3: CASSSPGTGWYEQYF. DNA of the CDR3: TGTGCCAGCAGCTCACCGGGGACAGGATGGTACGAGCAGTACTTC.

The chain combines TRBV19 with TRBJ1-2; a weak D match, TRBD1 (6 bases). The CDR3 totals 13 residues. V dropped 3 bases and J dropped 9 bases, with 14 bases sitting between them. Per germline, CDR1 LNHDA and CDR2 SQIVND (reference sequence). The CDR3 reads CASSIQGIRRYTF. The CDR3 bases are TGTGCCAGTAGTATTCAGGGGATTCGTCGCTACACCTTC.

This clone was recorded once. The chain couples TRBV2 to TRBJ1-6, with TRBD1 matching over 7 bases. Germline V CDR1 and CDR2: SNHLY, FYNNEI. V trimming: 4 bases; J trimming: 10 bases; junction bases outside the gene matches: 10. This CDR3 is 15 amino acids long. CDR3 residues: CASSATGDRGSPLHF. CDR3 coding DNA: TGTGCCAGCAGTGCCACAGGGGATAGGGGATCACCCCTCCACTTT.

The chain couples TRBV5-1 to TRBJ2-1, with a tentative D call TRBD1 (6 bases). The CDR3 runs 14 residues. Germline assignment: CDR1 SGHRS and CDR2 YFSETQ. CDR3 sequence: CSSGLRGPTDEQFF. CDR3 DNA sequence: TGCTCGAGTGGACTCAGGGGCCCCACCGATGAGCAGTTCTTC.

This clone was observed a few times. Other nucleotide sequences from this sample produce the same CDR3. The genes are TRBV10-2 and TRBJ2-2; TRBD2 aligns across 7 bases. Germline V CDR1 and CDR2: WSHSY, SAAADI. V was pared by 7 bases and J by 2 bases, with 4 bases of the junction left unmatched. The CDR3 has 14 amino acids. The CDR3 region is CASTASGNTGELFF. CDR3 DNA: TGCGCCAGCACAGCTAGCGGAAACACCGGGGAGCTGTTTTTT.

The genes are TRBV3-1 (or the pseudogene TRBV3-2) and TRBJ1-1; D is possibly TRBD1 (5 bases). CDR3 length: 13 amino acids. Trimming removed 1 base at V and 8 bases at J, with 11 bases between. Germline CDR1 and CDR2: LGHDT and YNNKEL (reference sequence). This chain's CDR3 is CASSQVPNREAFF. CDR3 bases: TGTGCCAGCAGCCAAGTTCCTAACAGGGAAGCTTTCTTT.

V usage is TRBV18 and J usage is TRBJ2-3; TRBD2 matches at 7 bases. Germline values: CDR1 KGHSH, CDR2 LQKENI. The CDR3 covers 15 residues. V gave up 3 bases and J gave up 2 bases; unmatched junction bases: 5. The CDR3 here is CASSPSGTNTDTQYF. CDR3 sequence (DNA): TGTGCCAGCTCACCCTCCGGGACTAACACAGATACGCAGTATTTT.

The genes are TRBV5-4 and TRBJ2-7; 7 nucleotides match TRBD1. The V segment lost 3 bases and the J segment 5 bases; nucleotides outside the gene matches: 5. This CDR3 is built from 13 residues. CDR1 is SGHNT and CDR2 is YYREEE in the germline V gene (reference sequence). CDR3 bases: TGTGCCAGCAGCTGGACAGGAGTTGACGAGCAGTACTTC. Translated: CASSWTGVDEQYF.

A remark on this clone: An end of the junction differs from the germline gene, which may be a read error. The chain has TRBV2 and TRBJ2-7, with 7 bases that match TRBD1. The CDR3 length is 12 residues. Germline CDR1 SNHLY, CDR2 FYNNEI. The CDR3 nucleotides are TGTGCCAGCAGTCCCATCCGGGACAGTCTCCTTTTC. It codes for CASSPIRDSLLF.

The chain combines TRBV2 with TRBJ2-3, with 10 bases aligning to TRBD1. V lost 5 bases, J lost 3 bases, and 8 bases stayed unmatched. This CDR3 has 16 amino acids. The germline gives CDR1 SNHLY, CDR2 FYNNEI. The DNA for the CDR3 is TGTGCCAGCAGTCCCCTGGGACAGGGGAGGACAGATACGCAGTATTTT. Translation: CASSPLGQGRTDTQYF.

The J gene is TRBJ1-1, the V gene TRBV20-1; D is ambiguous. The V end lost 7 bases, the J end lost 5 bases, and 11 bases lay between the germline ends. Germline-derived CDR1 and CDR2 are DFQATT and SNEGSKA (reference sequence). The CDR3 contains 11 residues. The CDR3 sequence is CSVAFATEAFF. The CDR3 nucleotides are TGCAGTGTTGCGTTTGCGACTGAAGCTTTCTTT.

The chain uses TRBV27 and TRBJ2-1; D uncertain. Trimming removed 4 bases from V and 3 bases from J, with 16 bases in between. The length of the CDR3 is 16 residues. Germline V gene sequence: CDR1 MNHEY, CDR2 SMNVEV (reference sequence). Written as DNA, the CDR3 is TGTGCCAGCAGTTGGAGACGCGACGGCCTCTACAATGAGCAGTTCTTC. As protein: CASSWRRDGLYNEQFF.

The V call is TRBV7-8, the J call TRBJ1-5; TRBD1 matches at 7 bases. Germline lookup yields CDR1 SGHVS and CDR2 FQNEAQ. The V and J ends lost 2 bases and 6 bases, in that order; junction bases with no gene match: 7. The length of the CDR3 is 15 residues. The CDR3 here is CASSLTGVSGQPQHF. CDR3 nucleotides: TGTGCCAGCAGCTTAACAGGGGTGAGCGGTCAGCCCCAGCATTTT.

The rearrangement joins TRBV6-5 to TRBJ2-5, with a weak D call TRBD2 (5 bases). With 7 bases removed from V and 4 bases from J, the gap between germline ends came to 16 bases. CDR3 length: 14 residues. Germline assignment: CDR1 MNHEY and CDR2 SVGAGI. The CDR3 spells CASTTTRDRETQYF. CDR3 in DNA: TGTGCCAGCACAACGACCCGGGATCGAGAGACCCAGTACTTC.

This chain connects TRBV24-1 to TRBJ2-2, with a possible D match to TRBD1 (6 bases). This CDR3 is built from 13 residues. The germline V gene encodes CDR1 KGHDR and CDR2 SFDVKD. V shed 9 bases and J shed 5 bases, with 12 bases lying between them. The CDR3 spells CATQGQFTGELFF. The CDR3 nucleotides are TGTGCCACCCAAGGACAGTTTACCGGGGAGCTGTTTTTT.

The J gene is TRBJ2-7, the V gene TRBV9; D perhaps matches TRBD2 (6 bases). Germline V lookup: CDR1 SGDLS, CDR2 YYNGEE. V gave up 0 bases and J gave up 3 bases, with 10 bases separating them. The CDR3 has 14 residues. CDR3 residues: CASSVGDLVYEQYF. The CDR3 nucleotides read TGTGCCAGCAGCGTAGGGGACTTAGTCTACGAGCAGTACTTC.

V gene TRBV6-1 combines with J gene TRBJ1-5; weak D call: TRBD1 (5 bases). V was shortened by 2 bases and J by 7 bases, with 12 bases between the two germline ends. Per germline, CDR1 MNHNS and CDR2 SASEGT. The CDR3 sequence is 14 residues long. CDR3: CASSESQGGQPQHF. CDR3 bases: TGTGCCAGCAGTGAATCGCAGGGAGGACAGCCCCAGCATTTT.

This chain uses TRBV5-1 with TRBJ2-1, with a tentative D call TRBD1 (6 bases). CDR3 size: 16 residues. Trimming removed 2 bases at V and 5 bases at J, with 17 bases between. Per the germline V gene, CDR1 is SGHRS and CDR2 is YFSETQ. CDR3 in DNA: TGCGCCAGCAGCTTAGCCATCCTACAGGGAAACAATGAGCAGTTCTTC. Translated, it gives CASSLAILQGNNEQFF.

This rearrangement joins TRBV30 to TRBJ2-2; maybe TRBD2 (5 bases). Per the germline V gene, CDR1 is GTSNPN and CDR2 is SVGIG (reference sequence). V was shortened by 4 bases and J by 4 bases, with 13 bases between the two germline ends. This CDR3 comprises 14 residues. The chain's CDR3 is CAWMRQEVTGELFF. DNA of the CDR3: TGTGCCTGGATGCGGCAGGAGGTCACCGGGGAGCTGTTTTTT.

The CDR3 is CASSPGGGYHTDTQYF. In DNA form, the CDR3 reads TGCGCCAGCAGCCCTGGGGGGGGCTACCACACAGATACGCAGTATTTT. The chain combines TRBV5-1 with TRBJ2-3, with D tentatively TRBD2 (7 bases). The CDR3 is made up of 16 amino acids. The germline V gene has CDR1 SGHRS and CDR2 YFSETQ. The V end was cut by 4 bases, the J end by 2 bases, with 17 bases between.